A single sample is the source of the 18 T cell receptor beta chains below, sequenced in a study of OX40 agonist ivuxolimab in advanced cancers. The repertoire was sequenced with immunoSEQ multiplex PCR; TCRdb's copy has only in-frame clones and lacks some. The sample carries approximately 58,000 clones, roughly 84% recorded once. The specimen was CD4+ or CD8+ T cells sorted from blood, collected in a trial of the OX40 agonist ivuxolimab. Receptors were obtained from an adult with an advanced solid tumor such as melanoma, head and neck, liver or kidney cancer.

With regard to this clone: Sequence at one end of the junction differs from germline and may be a read error. J is TRBJ2-7 and V is TRBV27; D is unresolved. The germline V gene encodes CDR1 MNHEY and CDR2 SMNVEV (reference sequence). The CDR3 runs 11 residues. CDR3 DNA sequence: TGTGCCACCCCGGTGTCCTGCGAGCAGTACTTC. Protein: CATPVSCEQYF.

The gene calls are TRBV29-1 and TRBJ1-1; D unresolved. V lost 5 bases, J lost 5 bases, and 18 bases lay in between. CDR1 is SQVTM, CDR2 ANQGSEA, per germline. CDR3 length: 14 residues. DNA for the CDR3: TGCAGCGTTCGGACCCTTGCGGGGAGGACTGAAGCTTTCTTT. Translating gives CSVRTLAGRTEAFF.

The chain has TRBV19 and TRBJ2-6; TRBD2 matches at 7 bases. The CDR3 has 18 amino acids. CDR1 is LNHDA, CDR2 SQIVND, per germline (reference sequence). V trimming: 3 bases; J trimming: 0 bases; junction bases outside the gene matches: 8. The CDR3 sequence is CASSMGLWGSSGANVLTF. In DNA form, the CDR3 reads TGTGCCAGTAGTATGGGACTATGGGGCAGCTCTGGGGCCAACGTCCTGACTTTC.

Here the CDR3 reads CASSQEGGNTEAFF. DNA of the CDR3: TGTGCCAGCAGTCAGGAGGGAGGGAACACTGAAGCTTTCTTT. The chain uses TRBV2 and TRBJ1-1, with D uncertain. This CDR3 spans 14 amino acids. Trimming took off 5 bases at V and 1 base at J, with 11 bases between the two ends. The germline V gene has CDR1 SNHLY and CDR2 FYNNEI. Variable domain in full (rest from reference TRBV2 and TRBJ1-1): EPEVTQTPSHQVTQMGQEVILRCVPISNHLYFYWYRQILGQKVEFLVSFYNNEISEKSEIFDDQFSVERPDGSNFTLKIRSTKLEDSAMYFCASSQEGGNTEAFFGQGTRLTVV.

This chain uses TRBV5-1 with TRBJ1-3, with D unresolved. Germline-derived CDR1 and CDR2 are SGHRS and YFSETQ. The V gene lost 2 bases and the J gene lost 0 bases, with 15 bases spanning the gap. This CDR3 region has 17 residues. The CDR3 nucleotides read TGCGCCAGCAGCTTCTCGCCTCGGACGGACTCTGGAAACACCATATATTTT. Its protein is CASSFSPRTDSGNTIYF.

J is TRBJ1-2 and V is TRBV11-2, with D uncertain. This CDR3 has 12 residues. Germline CDR1 is SGHAT and CDR2 is FQNNGV. Between the trimmed V and J ends, which lost 7 bases and 4 bases, there was a span of 10 bases. CDR3 sequence: CASTDISYGYTF. The CDR3 coding sequence is TGTGCCAGCACCGATATCAGCTATGGCTACACCTTC.

The V and J genes are TRBV11-2 and TRBJ2-2; D is unclear. V lost 1 base to trimming and J lost 3 bases, with 9 bases between them. The germline V gene has CDR1 SGHAT and CDR2 FQNNGV. The CDR3 consists of 15 residues. Here the CDR3 DNA reads TGTGCCAGCAGCTTAGGAGGCTTGCACACCGGGGAGCTGTTTTTT. It yields the protein CASSLGGLHTGELFF.

The CDR3 DNA reads TGTGCCAGCAGCGCTGATAGCGGAGCGGGGAGGTCAGATACGCAGTATTTT. Translated: CASSADSGAGRSDTQYF. The rearrangement links TRBV9 to TRBJ2-3, with 7 bases identical to TRBD2. Trimming took 3 bases from V and 4 from J; bases not matched to a gene: 14. This CDR3 is built from 17 residues. Looked up from germline, CDR1 is SGDLS and CDR2 is YYNGEE. Looking up the rest from reference TRBV9 and TRBJ2-3 gives the full variable domain: DSGVTQTPKHLITATGQRVTLRCSPRSGDLSVYWYQQSLDQGLQFLIQYYNGEERAKGNILERFSAQQFPDLHSELNLSSLELGDSALYFCASSADSGAGRSDTQYFGPGTRLTVL.

The chain is built from TRBV7-8 and TRBJ2-2; D may be TRBD1 (6 bases). Germline V lookup: CDR1 SGHVS, CDR2 FQNEAQ. The length of the CDR3 is 14 residues. V was pared by 5 bases and J by 3 bases, with 10 bases between. The CDR3 DNA is TGTGCCAGCAGCGGCCCAGGGGACACCGGGGAGCTGTTTTTT. It encodes CASSGPGDTGELFF. Using reference TRBV7-8 and TRBJ2-2 for the parts outside the CDR3, the full variable domain is GAGVSQSPRYKVAKRGQDVALRCDPISGHVSLFWYQQALGQGPEFLTYFQNEAQLDKSGLPSDRFFAERPEGSVSTLKIQRTQQEDSAVYLCASSGPGDTGELFFGEGSRLTVL.

This chain links TRBV7-3 with TRBJ2-1, with 11 bases lining up with TRBD2. The length of the CDR3 is 16 residues. Germline-derived CDR1 and CDR2 are SGHTA and FQGTGA. V shed 5 bases and J 3 bases; nucleotides not matched to a gene: 6. The CDR3: CASSPRTSGGYNEQFF. The DNA for the CDR3 is TGTGCCAGCAGCCCGCGCACTAGCGGGGGCTACAATGAGCAGTTCTTC.

The DNA of the CDR3 is TGTGCCAGCAGTTCGCCGGGACAGCTTTCTGAAGCTTTCTTT. This codes for CASSSPGQLSEAFF. This chain uses TRBV28 with TRBJ1-1; 7 bases fit TRBD1. There are 14 residues in the CDR3. V dropped 4 bases and J dropped 6; count of bases not matched to a gene: 8. Germline-derived CDR1 and CDR2 are MDHEN and SYDVKM.

The rearrangement uses TRBV6-6 and TRBJ1-5; TRBD1 might be the D (6 bases). The CDR3 runs to 15 residues. V was shortened by 3 bases and J by 3 bases, with 12 bases between the two germline ends. Germline CDR1 and CDR2: MNHNY and SVGAGI (reference sequence). CDR3 nucleotides: TGTGCCAGCAGTTATTCGTGGGGGCTCAATCAGCCCCAGCATTTT. Translated, it gives CASSYSWGLNQPQHF.

The CDR3 protein is CSVVGSGANVLTF. In DNA form, the CDR3 reads TGCAGCGTTGTGGGCTCTGGGGCCAACGTCCTGACTTTC. The rearrangement links TRBV29-1 to TRBJ2-6; no definite D call. The germline gives CDR1 SQVTM, CDR2 ANQGSEA. The CDR3 loop spans 13 amino acids. V dropped 4 bases and J dropped 0 bases, with 4 bases sitting between them.

This chain links TRBV19 with TRBJ2-2; TRBD1 matches 7 bases. Germline CDR1 LNHDA, CDR2 SQIVND (reference sequence). V shed 5 bases, J shed 0 bases, and the junction held 3 bases outside the gene matches. This CDR3 is built from 15 residues. The CDR3 loop is CASSRDSTNTGELFF. The CDR3 nucleotides read TGTGCCAGTAGTCGGGACAGCACGAACACCGGGGAGCTGTTTTTT.

The rearrangement links TRBV7-3 to TRBJ2-7; the D call may be TRBD1 or TRBD2 (6 bases each). Germline CDR1 is SGHTA and CDR2 is FQGTGA. Trimming cost V 5 bases and J 3 bases, with 14 bases left between them. The CDR3 is 14 residues long. The CDR3 here is CASSPGARNYEQYF. As DNA, the CDR3 is TGTGCCAGCAGCCCGGGGGCGCGGAACTACGAGCAGTACTTC.

The chain is built from TRBV6-5 and TRBJ1-1, with TRBD1 identical over 8 bases. The CDR3 has 13 amino acids. The V segment lost 0 bases and the J segment 13 bases; nucleotides outside the gene matches: 7. Germline CDR1 MNHEY, CDR2 SVGAGI. CDR3 bases: TGTGCCAGCAGTTACTCCCCAGGGACAGGCGTTTTCTTT. Residues: CASSYSPGTGVFF.

The chain employs TRBV6-1 and TRBJ2-3; 7 bases are a match to TRBD2. The CDR3 sequence is 18 residues long. Trimming removed 1 base from V and 4 bases from J; junction bases left unmatched: 14. Germline V gene sequence: CDR1 MNHNS, CDR2 SASEGT. CDR3 bases: TGTGCCAGCAGTGAAGGGCCTGCGGGGCGGGAGTTGGCAGATACGCAGTATTTT. Its translation: CASSEGPAGRELADTQYF.

Only one count was recorded for this clone. The J gene is TRBJ1-5, the V gene TRBV6-5; D unresolved. The CDR3 contains 15 residues. Germline V lookup: CDR1 MNHEY, CDR2 SVGAGI. The ends were cut back, 0 bases at V and 7 bases at J, with 13 bases in the middle. CDR3 protein: CASSYSKLGGQPQHF. CDR3 DNA sequence: TGTGCCAGCAGTTACTCGAAATTGGGTGGCCAGCCCCAGCATTTT.